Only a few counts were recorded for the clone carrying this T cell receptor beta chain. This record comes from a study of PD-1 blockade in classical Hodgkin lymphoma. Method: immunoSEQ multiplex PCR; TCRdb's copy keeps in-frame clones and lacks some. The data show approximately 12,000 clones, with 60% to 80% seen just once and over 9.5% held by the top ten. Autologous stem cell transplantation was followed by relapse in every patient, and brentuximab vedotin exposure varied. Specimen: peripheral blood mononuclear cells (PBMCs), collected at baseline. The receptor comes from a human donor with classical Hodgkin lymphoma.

CDR3 DNA: TGTGCCAGCAGCCTAGTGTCTTCTAGCGGGAGTTGGTTTTCCTACGAGCAGTACTTC. It translates to CASSLVSSSGSWFSYEQYF. This chain joins TRBV7-2 and TRBJ2-7; 10 positions match TRBD2. Trimming cost V 5 bases and J 1 base; bases outside gene matches: 17. Per the germline V gene, CDR1 is SGHTA and CDR2 is FQGNSA. This CDR3 is built from 19 residues.